This entry concerns a single T cell receptor beta chain. This clonotype was detected a few times. This receptor's antigen is unknown. Per-base qualities were not stored, and no clone one base away is much larger. Library preparation used RT-PCR. This sample was sequenced with an Illumina HiSeq 2500. Through fastp at Q25 and MiXCR, TCRdb rebuilt clones from the public reads, retaining in-frame beta chains. Every distinct CDR3 protein forms one entry, paired with its most common genes and DNA. This sample gives roughly 760,000 distinct CDR3 sequences in total; 21% of them show up just once. Together, the top ten hold roughly a tenth of the sample. These data originate in a study of response to subunit inactivated influenza vaccine (dated by TCRdb to the late 2010s). In terms of the full investigation: Deep quantitative T cell receptor repertoire profiling was used in the study to track responses to a trivalent subunit inactivated influenza vaccine.

The paper as a whole reports these results and caveats: The authors suggested that each seasonal influenza vaccination may recruit only a limited number of new T cells.

The CDR3 measures 14 amino acids from cysteine to phenylalanine. Only CDR3 DNA remains: 42 bases, in frame from the first base. The V and J ends are trimmed by 5 bases and 8 bases, leaving 17 bases between them. CDR1 and CDR2, per the germline V gene, are SGHTA and FQGNSA. The sequenced sample was PBMCs from blood, obtained 5 days after vaccination. This clonotype originated in a man between 45 and 60 years old who received an inactivated influenza vaccine. Donor details come from another sample of the same person, matched by shared clones. This receptor chain uses TRBV7-2 and TRBJ2-3, with the D gene tentatively TRBD1 or TRBD2, based on 5 matching bases in each. The nucleotides read TGTGCCAGCAGCCCGGACGGGGCTTCGGGTACGCAGTATTTT. Its protein is CASSPDGASGTQYF.